The 9 T cell receptor beta chains presented below share a single source sample, sequenced in a study of blood T cell repertoires in COVID-19. Sequenced by immunoSEQ multiplex PCR; TCRdb stores in-frame clones only, minus some. The data hold 170,000 or so clones, with roughly nine tenths observed a single time. Material: PBMCs or T cells enriched from blood (not recorded which). Source of these receptors: a woman in her fifties or sixties who had recovered from COVID-19.

The chain recombines TRBV4-2 with TRBJ2-3, with 8 bases that match TRBD2. V shed 0 bases and J 2 bases; nucleotides not matched to a gene: 7. The CDR3 has 17 amino acids. Germline lookup yields CDR1 LGHNA and CDR2 YNFKEQ. The CDR3 DNA reads TGTGCCAGCAGCCAAGATAGGACGGGAGGGAACACAGATACGCAGTATTTT. Translating gives CASSQDRTGGNTDTQYF.

The genes are TRBV5-1 and TRBJ2-3; a possible D gene is TRBD1 (6 bases). There are 14 residues in the CDR3. The V gene's germline CDR1 is SGHRS and CDR2 YFSETQ. Trimming left V 4 bases short and J 1 base short, with 10 bases between. Here the CDR3 reads CASSQGTGTDTQYF. In DNA form, the CDR3 reads TGCGCCAGCAGCCAGGGGACGGGCACAGATACGCAGTATTTT.

The chain employs TRBV7-9 and TRBJ2-1; 7 positions match TRBD2. Germline trimming cut 3 bases from V and 9 bases from J; bases unmatched to any gene: 5. This CDR3 is 13 amino acids long. The V gene's germline CDR1 is SEHNR and CDR2 FQNEAQ (reference sequence). DNA for the CDR3: TGTGCCAGCAGCTTTGCGGGAGTCGGTGAGCAGTTCTTC. It encodes CASSFAGVGEQFF. Based on the CDR3 plus reference TRBV7-9 and TRBJ2-1, the full variable domain is DTGVSQNPRHKITKRGQNVTFRCDPISEHNRLYWYRQTLGQGPEFLTYFQNEAQLEKSRLLSDRFSAERPKGSFSTLEIQRTEQGDSAMYLCASSFAGVGEQFFGPGTRLTVL.

CDR3 DNA sequence: TGTGCCAGCCAACCGGGACAGGGTCTTCACGAGCAGTACTTC. Its protein is CASQPGQGLHEQYF. The J gene is TRBJ2-7, the V gene TRBV27; 9 bases are shared with TRBD1. Trimming took 8 bases from V and 5 from J; bases not matched to a gene: 10. Per the germline V gene, CDR1 is MNHEY and CDR2 is SMNVEV (reference sequence). This CDR3 is built from 14 residues.

The chain joins TRBV7-2 to TRBJ2-3, with unresolved D. CDR3 length equals 14 residues. Trimming took off 4 bases at V and 2 bases at J, with 10 bases between the two ends. The germline V gene has CDR1 SGHTA and CDR2 FQGNSA. The CDR3 spells CASSSYGPTDTQYF. CDR3 sequence (DNA): TGTGCCAGCAGCTCTTATGGGCCCACAGATACGCAGTATTTT.

This clone was seen more than once but under ten times. The chain has TRBV7-9 and TRBJ2-3; a possible D gene is TRBD2 (6 bases). The CDR3 contains 14 residues. V lost 2 bases, J lost 4 bases, and 10 bases lay in between. Germline V gene data show CDR1 as SEHNR and CDR2 as FQNEAQ (reference sequence). The CDR3 nucleotides read TGTGCCAGCAGCTTAACAGGCGGGGCAGATACGCAGTATTTT. The encoded protein is CASSLTGGADTQYF. Full variable domain (outside the CDR3, taken from reference TRBV7-9 and TRBJ2-3): DTGVSQNPRHKITKRGQNVTFRCDPISEHNRLYWYRQTLGQGPEFLTYFQNEAQLEKSRLLSDRFSAERPKGSFSTLEIQRTEQGDSAMYLCASSLTGGADTQYFGPGTRLTVL.

The chain is built from TRBV28 and TRBJ1-4; 12 positions agree with TRBD1. In germline, CDR1 is MDHEN, CDR2 SYDVKM. Germline trimming cut 5 bases from V and 7 bases from J; bases unmatched to any gene: 2. The CDR3 sequence is 14 residues long. CDR3 loop: CASSGTGGFEKLFF. The CDR3, as DNA: TGTGCCAGCAGTGGGACAGGGGGCTTTGAAAAACTGTTTTTT.

The rearrangement uses TRBV14 and TRBJ2-7; D is perhaps TRBD1 (5 bases). CDR3 length equals 12 residues. Trimming took off 4 bases at V and 3 bases at J, with 7 bases between the two ends. CDR1 SGHDN and CDR2 FVKESK come from the germline V gene. The CDR3: CASSLQGYEQYF. CDR3 DNA: TGTGCCAGCAGCCTTCAGGGCTACGAGCAGTACTTC.

The chain is built from TRBV5-1 and TRBJ2-7, with 8 bases identical to TRBD2. With V trimmed by 3 bases and J by 0 bases, 5 bases remained unmatched. Germline lookup yields CDR1 SGHRS and CDR2 YFSETQ. This CDR3 contains 15 residues. CDR3 DNA: TGCGCCAGCAGCTCGAACGGGAGGGCCTCCTACGAGCAGTACTTC. It encodes CASSSNGRASYEQYF.